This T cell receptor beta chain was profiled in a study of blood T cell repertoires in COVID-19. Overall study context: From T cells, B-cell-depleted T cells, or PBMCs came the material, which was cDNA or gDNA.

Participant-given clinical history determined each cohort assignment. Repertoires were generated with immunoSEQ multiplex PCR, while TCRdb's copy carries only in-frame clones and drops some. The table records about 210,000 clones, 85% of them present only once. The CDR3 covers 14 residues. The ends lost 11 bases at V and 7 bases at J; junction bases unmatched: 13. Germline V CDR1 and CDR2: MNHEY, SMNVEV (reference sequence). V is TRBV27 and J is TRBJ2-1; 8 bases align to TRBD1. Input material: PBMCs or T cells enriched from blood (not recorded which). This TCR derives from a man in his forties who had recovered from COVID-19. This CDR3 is CASWAEQGANEQFF. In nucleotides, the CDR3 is TGTGCCTCCTGGGCCGAGCAGGGGGCTAATGAGCAGTTCTTC.